The 12 T cell receptor beta chains below all came from one sample that was sequenced in a study of OX40 agonist ivuxolimab in advanced cancers. TCRdb's copy holds only in-frame clones and misses some; the assay was immunoSEQ multiplex PCR. The sample holds approximately 82,000 clones, just under 95% seen once. Sequencing was performed on CD4+ or CD8+ T cells sorted from blood, taken in a trial of the OX40 agonist ivuxolimab. These receptors came from an adult with an advanced solid tumor such as melanoma, head and neck, liver or kidney cancer.

V usage is TRBV6-1 and J usage is TRBJ2-7; TRBD2 might be the D (6 bases). Per germline, CDR1 MNHNS and CDR2 SASEGT. The CDR3 has 11 residues. Deletions cut 10 bases from V and 3 bases from J, with 10 bases between. The CDR3 coding sequence is TGTGCCACCGCGGAGGGCTACGAGCAGTACTTC. It encodes CATAEGYEQYF.

This clone was detected once. The chain has TRBV7-9 and TRBJ2-6; 10 positions match TRBD1. The length of the CDR3 is 19 residues. J was trimmed by 3 bases and V by 7 bases; bases with no gene match: 15. CDR1 is SEHNR, CDR2 FQNEAQ, per germline (reference sequence). CDR3 residues: CASTEFYGTGVYGANVLTF. The CDR3 nucleotides read TGTGCCAGCACCGAATTCTATGGGACAGGGGTGTATGGGGCCAACGTCCTGACTTTC.

CDR3 residues: CASSGTGSSYNSPLHF. DNA for the CDR3: TGTGCCAGCAGTGGCACAGGGAGCTCCTATAATTCACCCCTCCACTTT. V is TRBV6-1 and J is TRBJ1-6; the D gene is possibly TRBD1 (6 bases). The CDR3 spans 16 residues. The germline V gene has CDR1 MNHNS and CDR2 SASEGT. V was shortened by 4 bases and J by 0 bases, with 10 bases between the two germline ends.

The V call is TRBV6-6, the J call TRBJ2-7; TRBD2 might be the D (5 bases). CDR1 MNHNY and CDR2 SVGAGI come from the germline V gene (reference sequence). Trimming took off 6 bases at V and 4 bases at J, with 10 bases between the two ends. The CDR3 covers 12 residues. The CDR3 DNA follows: TGTGCCAGCAGATCACTAGAGTACGAGCAGTACTTC. Protein product: CASRSLEYEQYF.

This clone was counted once. The CDR3 bases are TGTGCCAGTAGTCGATCAACCGGGACAGGTGACAATCAGCCCCAGCATTTT. Its protein product is CASSRSTGTGDNQPQHF. V is TRBV19 and J is TRBJ1-5, with 8 bases lining up with TRBD1. CDR3 length equals 17 residues. Germline loops: CDR1 LNHDA, CDR2 SQIVND (reference sequence). Unmatched junction bases numbered 12, after V lost 5 bases and J lost 3 bases.

The chain uses TRBV5-4 and TRBJ1-1; 11 nucleotides align to TRBD1. Trimming took 4 bases from V and 4 from J; bases not matched to a gene: 9. The CDR3 length is 16 residues. Germline CDR1 and CDR2: SGHNT and YYREEE (reference sequence). The CDR3 spells CASSPEPGTGGTEAFF. For the CDR3, the DNA is TGTGCCAGCAGCCCCGAACCCGGGACAGGGGGCACTGAAGCTTTCTTT.

In DNA form, the CDR3 reads TGCGCCAGCAGCTCGGGAGGTGGGCAAGCATACGAGCAGTACTTC. Residues: CASSSGGGQAYEQYF. The chain employs TRBV5-1 and TRBJ2-7; 7 positions match TRBD2. The CDR3 loop spans 15 amino acids. V gave up 3 bases and J gave up 4 bases; unmatched junction bases: 10. Germline V lookup: CDR1 SGHRS, CDR2 YFSETQ.

V and J are TRBV14 and TRBJ2-7; D possibly corresponds to TRBD1 (7 bases). This CDR3 is 15 amino acids long. V was pared by 3 bases and J by 6 bases, with 18 bases between. Germline V gene sequence: CDR1 SGHDN, CDR2 FVKESK. The CDR3 reads CASSHPGGPTIEQYF. CDR3 coding DNA: TGTGCCAGCAGCCATCCAGGGGGGCCGACCATCGAGCAGTACTTC.

This rearrangement joins TRBV6-6 to TRBJ1-1, with D unclear. The CDR3 runs 12 residues. Germline V CDR1 and CDR2: MNHNY, SVGAGI (reference sequence). The V end lost 7 bases, the J end lost 1 base, and 7 bases lay between the germline ends. The CDR3 DNA reads as TGTGCCAGCACAGATCCGAACACTGAAGCTTTCTTT. This encodes CASTDPNTEAFF.

This clone appeared once. The chain is built from TRBV18 and TRBJ1-4; 7 nucleotides agree with TRBD1. This CDR3 region has 14 residues. J gave up 5 bases and V 5 bases, and 5 bases lay outside the gene matches. Germline V gene data show CDR1 as KGHSH and CDR2 as LQKENI. This CDR3 is CASSARDSNEKLFF. CDR3 in DNA: TGTGCCAGCTCAGCCCGGGACAGCAATGAAAAACTGTTTTTT.

This rearrangement joins TRBV7-3 to TRBJ2-5; 7 nucleotides match TRBD1. The CDR3 covers 14 residues. V lost 5 bases to trimming and J lost 1 base; unmatched junction nucleotides: 4. Germline-derived CDR1 and CDR2 are SGHTA and FQGTGA. CDR3 in amino acids: CASSPGTVQETQYF. Here the CDR3 DNA reads TGTGCCAGCAGCCCGGGGACAGTCCAAGAGACCCAGTACTTC.

The genes are TRBV7-2 and TRBJ2-3; D gene ambiguous. With 1 base removed from V and 5 bases from J, the gap between germline ends came to 13 bases. The CDR3 totals 15 residues. Germline-derived CDR1 and CDR2 are SGHTA and FQGNSA. The CDR3 DNA follows: TGTGCCAGCAGCTTAGATCCGAGACGGAGAGATACGCAGTATTTT. It codes for CASSLDPRRRDTQYF.